Here is one TCR beta chain with its context. Its antigen is still unknown. A much larger clone differs from this one at a single base, so this may be a read error. The label giving this sample's time point can be read as: newly diagnosed GD, antithyroid drugs for less than 3 months. For both TCR sequencing and RNA sequencing, RNA was extracted from PBMCs using TRIzol. Graves' disease was diagnosed according to American Thyroid Association guidelines. Patients were recruited from an endocrinology department in Xi'an, China. Each patient gave 9 to 10 milliliters of peripheral blood, collected in an EDTA anticoagulant tube. PBMCs were isolated by Ficoll Paque Plus density gradient separation without further T cell sorting. An Agilent 2100 Bioanalyzer and agarose gel were used to check RNA quality, while a NanoDrop 2000 measured RNA concentration. Library prep was done by multiplex PCR. Sequenced using an Illumina HiSeq 4000. iRepertoire HTBI primers and Arm-PCR amplification of CDR3 regions were used to construct TCR beta libraries. Gel purification was performed on PCR products prior to sequencing. In the original analysis: Gene usage analysis of CDR3 amino acid clonotypes relied on the 60 or so TRBV and about 13 TRBJ segments identified across samples. COPE and FqMerger were used to merge the filtered high-quality paired reads into contigs. BLAST was used to align contigs to IMGT TRBV, TRBD and TRBJ reference genes, and CDR3 was defined according to IMGT. Clonotypes above 0.1% frequency were classified as highly expanded clones. Shannon entropy served as the measure of repertoire diversity, while the Gini coefficient captured V-J evenness. Clonotypes shared by more than one individual were considered public. Starting from the raw public reads, TCRdb applied fastp trimming at Q25, assembled clones with MiXCR and retained in-frame beta chains. Merged by CDR3 protein, the rows form single entries marked with the most common genes and DNA. These V and J calls are TCRdb output, not the study's own analysis. The table for this sample lists roughly 420,000 distinct CDR3 sequences; 15% to 17% of them were counted only once. 22% of the sample is taken by the ten largest.

This specimen belongs to a study of regulatory T cells in long-lasting Graves disease (dated by TCRdb to about 2021). Study-wide context: Antithyroid drugs had been taken for less than 3 months by newly diagnosed Graves' disease patients. Persistent Graves' disease patients were compared with newly diagnosed Graves' disease patients by peripheral blood TCR sequencing and RNA sequencing. The study was conducted in China and was registered as a clinical trial. A total of about 33 samples underwent TCR sequencing: about 13 from persistent and roughly 20 from newly diagnosed Graves' disease patients.

General study outcomes and caveats: The authors acknowledged the small sample size as a limitation that may reduce accuracy. Persistent patients shared more public clonotypes among themselves (around 3,000) than newly diagnosed patients did (approximately 870). Sequencing and analysis were restricted to the TCR beta chain. Persistent Graves' disease patients showed lower TCR Shannon entropy and fewer highly expanded clones than newly diagnosed patients, suggesting clonal expansion. Persistent disease showed preferential use of TRBV28, TRBJ1-2 and TRBJ2-5, whereas newly diagnosed disease favored TRBV20-1 and TRBJ2-1. Peripheral blood alone was examined, since thyroid tissue, which constituted the primary lesion, could not be accessed.

Its CDR3 holds 15 amino acids, cysteine through phenylalanine. This entry keeps only the CDR3 DNA: 45 bases, framed from base 1. V loses 5 bases, J loses 3 bases, and the germline ends lie 13 bases apart. CDR1 and CDR2, looked up from the germline V gene, are MDHEN and SYDVKM. Source: peripheral blood mononuclear cells (PBMCs), taken at new diagnosis, from a patient treated with antithyroid drugs. The sequence joins TRBV28 to TRBJ2-2; the D gene is perhaps TRBD2, from 5 matching bases. This receptor was identified in a female donor with Graves disease. The CDR3 has the sequence CASSAGSDHTGELFF. The base sequence is TGTGCCAGCAGTGCGGGTAGCGATCACACCGGGGAGCTGTTTTTT. Here the CDR3 is joined to the reference TRBV28 and TRBJ2-2 genes, and the full variable domain is: DVKVTQSSRYLVKRTGEKVFLECVQDMDHENMFWYRQDPGLGLRLIYFSYDVKMKEKGDIPEGYSVSREKKERFSLILESASTNQTSMYLCASSAGSDHTGELFFGEGSRLTVL.